One T cell receptor beta chain is described in this entry. This entry belongs to a study of Ad26.COV2.S vaccination and SARS-CoV-2 variants. Study as a whole: The vaccine Ad26.COV2.S was put into the muscle once, or twice with 56 days between.

V shed 0 bases, J shed 8 bases, and the junction held 2 bases outside the gene matches. Germline CDR1 SEHNR, CDR2 FQNEAQ (reference sequence). The CDR3 consists of 13 residues. Measured with immunoSEQ multiplex PCR; TCRdb has only the in-frame clones, and not every one. The sample lists 510,000 or so clones; 87% were seen once. Treatment indicated: some 19 received Ad26.COV2.S at low or high dose, single or two shots; about 5 received placebo; per-sample allocation not given. Day 63 after the first injection of vaccine or placebo was the sampling time. Sequencing used peripheral blood, obtained in a trial of Ad26.COV2.S vaccine versus placebo. The genes are TRBV7-9 and TRBJ1-2; 8 nucleotides agree with TRBD1. The sequence came from a person aged 18-60 years who received the Ad26.COV2.S COVID-19 vaccine or a placebo. DNA of the CDR3: TGTGCCAGCAGCTTAGCACAGGGGGGAGGCTACACCTTC. Protein sequence: CASSLAQGGGYTF.